Listed below are T cell receptor beta chains from one sample, sequenced in a study of glioma-infiltrating T cells. Each CDR3 protein is one row after TCRdb ran MiXCR on the multiplex PCR reads. Here the sample spans about 89,000 distinct CDR3 sequences, about a quarter being singletons. Sequenced: glioma tissue, nonneoplastic brain tissue, or PBMCs (not recorded which). The receptors derive from a human donor with low-grade glioma or glioblastoma, undergoing nonglioma brain surgery, or in good health (not recorded which). CDR3s include the opening cysteine and the closing phenylalanine or tryptophan. D genes are given only for firm matches. Clone size is not always given. Where it is, it says once, few, many or a class for expanded clones.

j_call,v_call,d_call,clone_size,cdr3_aa,cdr3_nt
TRBJ1-2,TRBV20-1,-,many,CSACQTGSLGYTF,TGCAGTGCCTGTCAAACAGGATCTCTTGGCTACACCTTC
TRBJ1-6,TRBV6-2/TRBV6-3,-,many,CASMRDLDSPLHF,TGTGCCAGCATGAGGGATTTAGATTCACCCCTCCACTTT
TRBJ2-3,TRBV6-6,TRBD2,-,CASSYASGGGTDTQYF,TGTGCCAGCAGTTACGCTAGCGGGGGGGGGACAGATACGCAGTATTTT
TRBJ1-1,TRBV29-1,-,-,CSVDSGLNTEAFF,TGCAGCGTCGACAGTGGACTGAACACTGAAGCTTTCTTT
TRBJ2-1,TRBV7-9,TRBD2,many,CASSLFGLAGVREQFF,TGTGCCAGCAGCTTATTCGGGCTAGCGGGAGTACGCGAGCAGTTCTTC
TRBJ1-3,TRBV7-9,TRBD1,few,CASSQGQLSGNTIYF,TGTGCCAGCAGCCAGGGACAGCTCTCTGGAAACACCATATATTTT
TRBJ1-1,TRBV20-1,-,medium-sized,CSARAQGLTEAFF,TGCAGTGCTAGAGCACAGGGCCTCACTGAAGCTTTCTTT
TRBJ1-1,TRBV27,TRBD1,many,CASSQQGRTEAFF,TGTGCCAGCAGTCAACAGGGGAGGACTGAAGCTTTCTTT
TRBJ1-4,TRBV6-1,-,many,CASSWRGLGEKLFF,TGTGCCAGCAGTTGGAGGGGCTTAGGGGAAAAACTGTTTTTT
TRBJ1-1,TRBV6-2/TRBV6-3,-,-,CASSQGHENTEAFF,TGTGCCAGCAGTCAGGGACATGAGAACACTGAAGCTTTCTTT
TRBJ2-1,TRBV5-4,TRBD2,-,CASSLGLADYNEQFF,TGTGCCAGCAGCTTGGGACTAGCGGATTACAATGAGCAGTTCTTC
TRBJ2-3,TRBV7-2,TRBD2,many,CASGGGVSDTQYF,TGTGCCAGCGGCGGGGGAGTGTCAGATACGCAGTATTTT
TRBJ2-1,TRBV10-1,-,many,CASSGSRTTYNEQFF,TGCGCCAGCAGCGGGAGTCGAACCACCTACAATGAGCAGTTCTTC
TRBJ2-3,TRBV3-1,-,few,CASSQHGTATDTQYF,TGTGCCAGCAGCCAACATGGGACCGCGACAGATACGCAGTATTTT
TRBJ2-5,TRBV27,TRBD2,many,CASSLTSAKTQYF,TGTGCCAGCAGCCTTACTAGCGCGAAGACCCAGTACTTC
TRBJ2-7,TRBV20-1,-,many,CSARWSYEQYF,TGCAGTGCAAGGTGGAGCTACGAGCAGTACTTC
TRBJ2-7,TRBV7-2,-,few,CASSLGPSAGEQYF,TGTGCCAGCAGCTTAGGTCCCTCGGCGGGCGAGCAGTACTTC
TRBJ1-3,TRBV10-3,TRBD1,-,CAINEGQGSGNTIYF,TGTGCCATCAATGAGGGACAGGGGTCAGGAAACACCATATATTTT
TRBJ1-1,TRBV18,-,many,CASSLGTQNTEAFF,TGTGCCAGCTCACTCGGGACACAGAACACTGAAGCTTTCTTT
TRBJ2-1,TRBV7-7,-,many,CASSFSYNEQFF,TGTGCCAGCAGCTTCTCCTACAATGAGCAGTTCTTC
TRBJ2-1,TRBV18,-,-,CASSLDEGNEQFF,TGTGCCAGCTCACTTGACGAGGGCAATGAGCAGTTCTTC
TRBJ1-3,TRBV7-6,TRBD1,many,CASSAIQGAGNTIYF,TGTGCCAGCAGCGCGATACAGGGGGCTGGAAACACCATATATTTT
TRBJ1-2,TRBV7-9,-,many,CASTARTYGYTF,TGTGCCAGCACAGCCAGAACCTATGGCTACACCTTC
TRBJ2-3,TRBV27,TRBD1,many,CASSLAPTGGLPGTDTQYF,TGTGCCAGCAGTTTAGCCCCTACAGGGGGCTTACCCGGCACAGATACGCAGTATTTT
TRBJ2-5,TRBV14,-,-,CASSQDFPLARETQYF,TGTGCCAGCAGCCAAGACTTCCCCCTAGCCCGGGAGACCCAGTACTTC
TRBJ2-5,TRBV14,-,many,CASSQLSRETQYF,TGTGCCAGCAGCCAACTTTCTCGGGAGACCCAGTACTTC
TRBJ2-3,TRBV27,TRBD2,many,CASSFRTSATDTQYF,TGTGCCAGCAGTTTCCGGACTAGCGCCACAGATACGCAGTATTTT
TRBJ1-1,TRBV3-1,-,-,CASKVPRGTKAFF,TGTGCCAGCAAAGTCCCGAGAGGCACTAAAGCGTTCTTT
TRBJ2-3,TRBV5-4,-,-,CASSRITGSPRTDTQYF,TGTGCCAGCAGCCGTATCACAGGGAGCCCACGGACAGATACGCAGTATTTT
TRBJ2-1,TRBV12-3/TRBV12-4,-,few,CASSLTQANEQFF,TGTGCCAGCAGTTTGACCCAGGCGAATGAGCAGTTCTTC
TRBJ2-1,TRBV6-2/TRBV6-3,-,-,CASSARAPSYNEQFF,TGTGCCAGCAGTGCCCGAGCCCCCTCCTACAATGAGCAGTTCTTC
TRBJ1-1,TRBV7-6,TRBD1,many,CASSPRQGAMRAFF,TGTGCCAGCAGCCCCAGACAGGGGGCTATGCGTGCTTTCTTT
TRBJ2-3,TRBV7-9,TRBD2,many,CASSMGLAETDTQYF,TGTGCCAGCAGCATGGGACTAGCGGAGACAGATACGCAGTATTTT
TRBJ2-3,TRBV4-2,-,-,CASSQDWKRTETQYF,TGTGCCAGCAGCCAAGATTGGAAGCGCACAGAAACGCAGTATTTT
TRBJ2-2,TRBV19,TRBD1,-,CATTPPGQGNTGELFF,TGTGCCACAACACCTCCGGGACAGGGTAACACCGGGGAGCTGTTTTTT
TRBJ2-2,TRBV27,TRBD2,many,CASSPLPSGGPGELFF,TGTGCCAGCAGTCCCCTCCCTAGCGGGGGTCCCGGGGAGCTGTTTTTT
TRBJ2-7,TRBV2,-,many,CASSEIEVYEQYF,TGTGCCAGCAGTGAGATCGAGGTCTACGAGCAGTACTTC
TRBJ2-5,TRBV10-1,-,many,CASSHGREETQYF,TGCGCCAGCAGTCATGGACGGGAAGAGACCCAGTACTTC
TRBJ2-3,TRBV28,TRBD2,-,CASSLAGGSDTQYF,TGTGCCAGCAGTCTAGCGGGAGGGTCGGATACGCAGTATTTT
TRBJ2-3,TRBV20-1,-,many,CSASVSDTQYF,TGCAGTGCTAGTGTTTCAGATACGCAGTATTTT
TRBJ2-5,TRBV7-9,-,many,CASSLGRIETQYF,TGTGCCAGCAGCTTGGGACGCATAGAGACCCAGTACTTC
TRBJ1-6,TRBV20-1,-,many,CSARDRGLLHF,TGCAGTGCTAGAGATCGTGGCCTGCTCCACTTT
TRBJ1-2,TRBV2,-,many,CASSEHGNYGYTF,TGTGCCAGCAGTGAACATGGAAACTATGGCTACACCTTC
TRBJ2-5,TRBV5-1,-,-,CASSYAQVRQETQYF,TGCGCCAGCAGCTACGCACAGGTACGTCAAGAGACCCAGTACTTC
TRBJ1-5,TRBV12-3/TRBV12-4,-,many,CASSLGFGNQPQHF,TGTGCCAGCAGTTTAGGTTTTGGCAATCAGCCCCAGCATTTT
TRBJ1-1,TRBV27,TRBD1,-,CVSNKDRMNTEAFF,TGTGTTAGCAATAAGGACAGGATGAACACTGAAGCTTTCTTT
TRBJ2-3,TRBV6-6,-,-,CTSRRARRGTDTQYF,TGTACCAGCCGTCGGGCGCGTCGAGGCACAGATACGCAGTATTTT
TRBJ2-5,TRBV12-3/TRBV12-4,-,-,CASRSGGLKTQYF,TGTGCCAGCAGATCAGGGGGGCTTAAGACCCAGTACTTC
TRBJ2-1,TRBV7-9,TRBD2,-,CASRAASGGEQFF,TGTGCCAGCAGAGCGGCTAGCGGGGGTGAGCAGTTCTTC
TRBJ2-7,TRBV20-1,-,-,CSAADSGGNYEQYF,TGCAGTGCTGCTGATAGCGGCGGGAACTACGAGCAGTACTTC
TRBJ1-5,TRBV2,TRBD1,many,CASSALGRQGDQPQHF,TGTGCCAGCAGTGCGTTGGGCCGACAGGGAGATCAGCCCCAGCATTTT
TRBJ2-1,TRBV5-6,-,-,CASSLGSVLYNEQFF,TGTGCCAGCAGCTTGGGGAGCGTACTCTACAATGAGCAGTTCTTC